The sequence of this T cell receptor beta chain was determined in a study of molecular identifiers for immune sequencing clone quantification. Sorted naive CD8 T cells, 20,000 to 1,000,000, were sequenced from 10%, 30% or 50% RNA. Sorting was used to obtain naive CD8 T cells (CD8+CD4-CCR7+CD45RA+). As concerns this clonotype: Its antigen is undetermined.

This CDR3 region has 14 residues. The V and J ends lost 4 bases and 4 bases respectively, with 11 bases between them. Per germline, CDR1 MGHRA and CDR2 YSYEKL. Previously reported methods and listed TCR primers produced the bulk TCR libraries. In TCRdb, the PCR reads were re-called with MiXCR into one record per CDR3 protein. The repertoire holds around 480,000 distinct CDR3 sequences, with about 25% as singletons. Study-level points and caveats: Under 1% of molecules in naive cells, but over 99% of effector molecules, belonged to clones above 20 RNA copies.

The sample comprised naive CD8+ T cells from blood, with Jurkat cell RNA spiked in. Subset described: FACS-sorted CD8+CD4-CCR7+CD45RA+ naive T cells. The chain employs TRBV4-1 and TRBJ1-5; D is undetermined. The TCR sequence derives from a human donor in good health. Some libraries in this study had Jurkat cell RNA spiked in. The CDR3 here is CASSPRANNQPQHF. Written as DNA, the CDR3 is TGCGCCAGCAGCCCTCGAGCTAATAATCAGCCCCAGCATTTT.